This T cell receptor (beta chain) was retrieved from a study of OX40 agonist ivuxolimab in advanced cancers. Broader study findings: Antigens targeted by the expanded peripheral T cells were not determined. In the 0.1-3.0 mg/kg groups, partial responders showed among the lowest expansion. In a subset of nonresponders, normalized T-cell clonal expansion was also low. At doses 0.1 to 3.0 mg/kg, CD4+ and CD8+ clones expanded.

Clones were sequenced by immunoSEQ multiplex PCR, and TCRdb holds only the in-frame ones, with some missing. The sample shows 70,000 to 75,000 clones, around 82% of them seen only once. This CDR3 has 12 residues. In germline, CDR1 is MDHEN, CDR2 SYDVKM. Trimming cost V 2 bases and J 1 base, with 2 bases left between them. With regard to this clone: Its antigen is as yet unknown. The sample holds other DNA sequences that translate to the same CDR3.

The specimen comprised CD4+ or CD8+ T cells sorted from blood, sampled in a trial of the OX40 agonist ivuxolimab. This TCR was recovered from an adult with an advanced solid tumor such as melanoma, head and neck, liver or kidney cancer. The chain has TRBV28 and TRBJ1-2, with D unresolved. CDR3 DNA: TGTGCCAGCAGTTTACGTAACTATGGCTACACCTTC. Translation gives CASSLRNYGYTF.